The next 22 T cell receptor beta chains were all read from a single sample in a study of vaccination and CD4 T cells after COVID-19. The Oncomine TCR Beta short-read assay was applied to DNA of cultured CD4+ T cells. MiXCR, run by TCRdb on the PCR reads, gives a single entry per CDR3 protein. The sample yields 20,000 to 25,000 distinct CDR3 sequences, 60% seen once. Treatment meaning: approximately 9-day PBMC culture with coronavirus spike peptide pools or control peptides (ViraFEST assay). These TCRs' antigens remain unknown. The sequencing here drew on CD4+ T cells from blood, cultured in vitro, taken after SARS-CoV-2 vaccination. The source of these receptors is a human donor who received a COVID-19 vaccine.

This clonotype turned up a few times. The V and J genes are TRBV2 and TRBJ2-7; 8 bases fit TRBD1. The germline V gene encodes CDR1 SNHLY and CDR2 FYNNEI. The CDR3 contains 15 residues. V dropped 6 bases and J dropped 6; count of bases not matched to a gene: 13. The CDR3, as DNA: TGTGCCAGCAGCCCAAACCGGGACAGGCCAGGCGAGCAGTACTTC. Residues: CASSPNRDRPGEQYF.

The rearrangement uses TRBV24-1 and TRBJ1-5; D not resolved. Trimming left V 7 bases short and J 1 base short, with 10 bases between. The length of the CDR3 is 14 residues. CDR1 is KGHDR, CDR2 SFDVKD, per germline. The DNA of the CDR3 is TGTGCCACCAGCCTAGGTCGGAGCAATCAGCCCCAGCATTTT. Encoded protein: CATSLGRSNQPQHF.

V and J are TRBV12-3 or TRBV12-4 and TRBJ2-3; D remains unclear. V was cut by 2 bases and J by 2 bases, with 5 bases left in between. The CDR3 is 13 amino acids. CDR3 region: CASSLFITDTQYF. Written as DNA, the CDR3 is TGTGCCAGCAGTTTATTCATCACAGATACGCAGTATTTT.

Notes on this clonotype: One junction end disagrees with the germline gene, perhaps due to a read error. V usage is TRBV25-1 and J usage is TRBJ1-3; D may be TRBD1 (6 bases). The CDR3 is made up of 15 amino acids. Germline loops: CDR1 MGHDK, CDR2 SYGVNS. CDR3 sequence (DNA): TGTGCCAGCAGTAATCCCGGACAGTACGGAAACACCATTTATTTT. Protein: CASSNPGQYGNTIYF.

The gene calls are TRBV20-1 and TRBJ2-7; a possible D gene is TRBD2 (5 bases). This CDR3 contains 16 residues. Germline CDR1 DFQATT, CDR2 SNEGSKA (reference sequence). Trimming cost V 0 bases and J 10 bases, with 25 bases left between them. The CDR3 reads CSARDSDFNMAGTQYF. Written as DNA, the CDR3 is TGCAGTGCTAGAGACTCGGACTTTAACATGGCCGGTACCCAGTACTTC.

The CDR3 coding sequence is TGTGCCAGCAGTTTCCGGGACAGCAACACTGAAGCTTTCTTT. Translating gives CASSFRDSNTEAFF. The chain combines TRBV6-5 with TRBJ1-1; 7 nucleotides agree with TRBD1. The germline CDR1 and CDR2 sequences are MNHEY and SVGAGI. Germline trimming cut 4 bases from V and 2 bases from J; bases unmatched to any gene: 4. CDR3 length: 14 residues.

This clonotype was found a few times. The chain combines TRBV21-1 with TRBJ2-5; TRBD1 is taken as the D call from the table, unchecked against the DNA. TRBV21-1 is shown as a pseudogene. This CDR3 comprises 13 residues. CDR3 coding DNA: TGTGCCAGCCCAGGGAATAGGTTAAAGACCCAGTACTTC. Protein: CASPGNRLKTQYF.

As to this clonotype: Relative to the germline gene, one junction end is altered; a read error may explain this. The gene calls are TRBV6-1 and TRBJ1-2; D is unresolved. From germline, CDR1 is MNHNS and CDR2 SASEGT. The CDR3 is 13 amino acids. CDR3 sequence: CASSQAVYYGYTF. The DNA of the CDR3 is TGTGCCAGCAGTCAAGCGGTCTACTATGGCTACACCTTC.

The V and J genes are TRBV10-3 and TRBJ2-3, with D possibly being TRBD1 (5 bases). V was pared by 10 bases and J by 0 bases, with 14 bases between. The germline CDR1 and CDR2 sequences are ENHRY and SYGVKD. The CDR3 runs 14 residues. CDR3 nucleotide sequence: TGTGCCACCAGGGATCCTATTAGCACAGATACGCAGTATTTT. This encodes CATRDPISTDTQYF.

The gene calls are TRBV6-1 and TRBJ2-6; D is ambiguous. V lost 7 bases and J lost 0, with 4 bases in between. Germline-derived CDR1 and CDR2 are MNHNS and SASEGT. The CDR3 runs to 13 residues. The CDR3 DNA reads TGTGCCAGCAAGGGCTCTGGGGCCAACGTCCTGACTTTC. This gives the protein CASKGSGANVLTF.

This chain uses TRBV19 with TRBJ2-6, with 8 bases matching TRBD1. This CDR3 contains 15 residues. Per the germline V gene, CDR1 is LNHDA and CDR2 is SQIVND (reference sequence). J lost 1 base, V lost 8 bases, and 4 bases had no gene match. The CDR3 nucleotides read TGTGCCAGTGGACAGGGCCAATCTGGGGCCAACGTCCTGACTTTC. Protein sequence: CASGQGQSGANVLTF.

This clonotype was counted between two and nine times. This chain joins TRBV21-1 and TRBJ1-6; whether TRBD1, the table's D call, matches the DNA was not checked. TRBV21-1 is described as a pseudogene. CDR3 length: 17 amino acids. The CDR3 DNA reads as TGTGCCAGCAGCAAAGCGGGGAAGGGGGACCGCGGGTCACCCCTCCACTTT. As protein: CASSKAGKGDRGSPLHF.

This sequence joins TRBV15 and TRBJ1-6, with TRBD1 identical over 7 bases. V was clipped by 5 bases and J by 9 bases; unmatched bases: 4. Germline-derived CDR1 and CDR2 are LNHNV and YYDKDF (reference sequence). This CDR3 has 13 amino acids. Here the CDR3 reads CATSGRDSSPLHF. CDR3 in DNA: TGTGCCACCAGCGGCCGGGACAGTTCACCCCTCCACTTT.

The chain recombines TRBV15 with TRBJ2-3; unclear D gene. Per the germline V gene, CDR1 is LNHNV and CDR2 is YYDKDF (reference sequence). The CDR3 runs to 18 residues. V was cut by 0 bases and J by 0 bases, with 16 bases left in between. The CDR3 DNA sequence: TGTGCCACCAGCAGAGATATGGATCTCCTTTCTAGCACAGATACGCAGTATTTT. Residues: CATSRDMDLLSSTDTQYF.

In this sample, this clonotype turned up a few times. The CDR3 region has the DNA TGTGCCAGCAGCTTAGCGCGGGGCGGGCCTCAGTATGGCTACACCTTC. It encodes CASSLARGGPQYGYTF. V gene TRBV7-2 combines with J gene TRBJ1-2; TRBD1 is a possible D gene (5 bases). The V end lost 0 bases, the J end lost 5 bases, and 16 bases lay between the germline ends. This CDR3 region has 16 residues. Germline V gene lookup returns CDR1 SGHTA and CDR2 FQGNSA.

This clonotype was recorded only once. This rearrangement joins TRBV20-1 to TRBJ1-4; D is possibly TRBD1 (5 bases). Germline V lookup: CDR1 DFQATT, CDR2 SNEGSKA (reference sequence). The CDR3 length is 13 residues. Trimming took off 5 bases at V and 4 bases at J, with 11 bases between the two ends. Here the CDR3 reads CSAGSGGNEKLFF. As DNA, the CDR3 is TGCAGTGCTGGCTCCGGGGGTAATGAAAAACTGTTTTTT.

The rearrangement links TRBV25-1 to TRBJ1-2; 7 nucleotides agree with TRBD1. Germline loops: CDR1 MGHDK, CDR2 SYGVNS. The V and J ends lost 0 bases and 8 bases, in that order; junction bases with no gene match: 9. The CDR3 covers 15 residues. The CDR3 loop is CASSEYSGGWEGYTF. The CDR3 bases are TGTGCCAGCAGTGAATATTCAGGGGGTTGGGAAGGCTACACCTTC.

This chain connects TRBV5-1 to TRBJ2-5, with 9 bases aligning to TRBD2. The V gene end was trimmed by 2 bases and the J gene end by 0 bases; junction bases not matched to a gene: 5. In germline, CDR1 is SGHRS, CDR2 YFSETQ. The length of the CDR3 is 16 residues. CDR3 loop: CASSFPASGDQETQYF. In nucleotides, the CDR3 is TGCGCCAGCAGCTTCCCCGCTAGCGGGGACCAAGAGACCCAGTACTTC.

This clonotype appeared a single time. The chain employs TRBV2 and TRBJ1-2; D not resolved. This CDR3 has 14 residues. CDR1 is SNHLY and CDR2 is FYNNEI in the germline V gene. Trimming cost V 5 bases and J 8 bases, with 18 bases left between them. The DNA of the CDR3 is TGTGCCAGCAGTACAATCACGCGGTCGGGGGGCTACACCTTC. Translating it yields CASSTITRSGGYTF.

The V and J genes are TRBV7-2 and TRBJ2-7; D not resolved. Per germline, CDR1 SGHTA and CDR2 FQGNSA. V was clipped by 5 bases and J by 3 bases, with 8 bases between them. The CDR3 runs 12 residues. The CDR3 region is CASSENFYEQYF. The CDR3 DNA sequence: TGTGCCAGCAGCGAAAATTTCTACGAGCAGTACTTC.

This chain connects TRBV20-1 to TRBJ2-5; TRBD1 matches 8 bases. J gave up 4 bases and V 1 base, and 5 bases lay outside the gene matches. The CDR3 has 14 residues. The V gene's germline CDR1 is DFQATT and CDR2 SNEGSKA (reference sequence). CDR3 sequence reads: CSARVSGTGETQYF. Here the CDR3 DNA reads TGCAGTGCTAGAGTTTCCGGGACAGGAGAGACCCAGTACTTC.

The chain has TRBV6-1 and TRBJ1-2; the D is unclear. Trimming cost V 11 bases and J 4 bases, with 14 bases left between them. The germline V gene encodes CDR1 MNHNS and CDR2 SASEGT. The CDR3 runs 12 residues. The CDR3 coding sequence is TGTGCCGGCTCTACCCATCGCTATGGCTACACCTTC. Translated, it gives CAGSTHRYGYTF.